This T cell receptor beta chain emerged from a study of prognosis after radiotherapy for stage I lung cancer. The TCR beta CDR3 region was amplified from genomic DNA, with two rounds of multiplex PCR being used for the amplification. The use of primers specific to each TRBV and TRBJ gene characterized first-round PCR. TCRdb recomputed calls from the multiplex PCR reads with MiXCR, one row per CDR3 protein. Here the sample spans 24,000 or so distinct CDR3 sequences, around 39% being singletons. Germline-derived CDR1 and CDR2 are LGHDT and YNNKEL (reference sequence). Deletions cut 3 bases from V and 10 bases from J, with 15 bases between. The CDR3 has 13 amino acids. This clonotype has a count of ten or more.

The clonotype was recovered from a donor aged 50 or older with non-small cell lung cancer. Here the sequenced sample was PBMCs, taken before or after stereotactic body radiation therapy (not recorded which). The chain links TRBV3-1 to TRBJ1-2; the D is unclear. CDR3 nucleotide sequence: TGTGCCAGCAGCCAGACCAACGAGGGTGCCTACACCTTC. Its translation: CASSQTNEGAYTF. The variable domain in full, completed from reference TRBV3-1 and TRBJ1-2, reads DTAVSQTPKYLVTQMGNDKSIKCEQNLGHDTMYWYKQDSKKFLKIMFSYNNKELIINETVPNRFSPKSPDKAHLNLHINSLELGDSAVYFCASSQTNEGAYTFGSGTRLTVV.